This is a list of T cell receptor beta chains from one sample in a study of graft-versus-host responses after intestinal transplantation. Only in-frame clones appear in the TCRdb table, and some are missing; sequencing was by immunoSEQ multiplex PCR. The table shows 100,000 or so clones, with about nine tenths occurring only once. Their antigens remain unidentified. The source material was unstimulated CD4+ T cells sorted from spleen or lymph node cells, sampled before transplant. The receptors derive from a human donor who was the organ donor for an intestinal transplant. Each CDR3 is given with its conserved first and last residue. D genes are given only for firm matches. Some rows have no size entry. The others give once, few or many, or a class for an expanded clone.

TRBJ1-6 TRBV7-6 15 NA TRBD1 CASSLNRGRDSPLHF TGTGCCAGCAGCCTAAACAGGGGTCGGGATTCACCCCTCCACTTT
TRBJ2-1 TRBV7-2 17 NA TRBD2 CASSQGIAGGLYNEQFF TGTGCCAGCAGTCAAGGGATAGCGGGGGGGCTGTACAATGAGCAGTTCTTC
TRBJ1-1 TRBV10-2 15 NA TRBD1 CASSGVQGIWTEAFF TGCGCCAGCAGTGGGGTACAGGGGATTTGGACTGAAGCTTTCTTT
TRBJ1-1 TRBV7-2 13 NA TRBD1 CASSSTGTTEAFF TGTGCCAGCAGCTCGACAGGGACCACTGAAGCTTTCTTT
TRBJ1-5 TRBV19 15 NA NA CASKAGRGTHQPQHF TGTGCCAGTAAGGCTGGCAGGGGTACCCATCAGCCCCAGCATTTT
TRBJ2-2 TRBV11-1 16 NA TRBD2 CASSLVAGVGTGELFF TGTGCCAGCAGCTTAGTAGCGGGGGTTGGCACCGGGGAGCTGTTTTTT
TRBJ2-2 TRBV4-1 15 NA NA CASSPQGLVTGELFF TGCGCCAGCAGCCCGCAGGGGTTAGTTACCGGGGAGCTGTTTTTT
TRBJ1-5 TRBV6-5 15 NA TRBD1 CASRSTGAGNQPQHF TGTGCCAGCAGGTCTACAGGGGCAGGGAATCAGCCCCAGCATTTT
TRBJ1-6 TRBV6-1 13 NA NA CASSEARGSPLHF TGTGCCAGCAGTGAAGCGCGGGGTTCACCCCTCCACTTT
TRBJ1-2 TRBV6-5 15 few NA CASSYSRAANYGYTF TGTGCCAGCAGTTACTCGAGGGCAGCTAACTATGGCTACACCTTC
TRBJ2-7 TRBV7-6 13 NA NA CASSHYGTDEQYF TGTGCCAGCAGCCACTACGGGACTGACGAGCAGTACTTC
TRBJ1-1 TRBV9 16 NA NA CASSVSITQGDTEAFF TGTGCCAGCAGCGTCTCCATCACTCAAGGAGACACTGAAGCTTTCTTT
TRBJ1-1 TRBV21-1 14 NA NA CASSKVSLNTEAFF TGTGCCAGCAGCAAAGTATCTCTGAACACTGAAGCTTTCTTT
TRBJ1-5 TRBV2 14 NA NA CASSERQSYQPQHF TGTGCCAGCAGTGAGCGGCAATCCTATCAGCCCCAGCATTTT
TRBJ1-2 TRBV7-2 13 NA NA CASSLIGVDVYTF TGTGCCAGCAGCTTAATCGGGGTTGATGTCTACACCTTC
TRBJ1-2 TRBV6-1 15 once TRBD1 CASRTTGTGLYGYTF TGTGCCAGCAGGACGACCGGGACAGGACTCTATGGCTACACCTTC
TRBJ2-1 TRBV11-2 16 few NA CASSSARGGGRNEQFF TGTGCCAGCAGCTCCGCACGCGGAGGGGGCCGCAATGAGCAGTTCTTC
TRBJ1-1 TRBV30 12 NA TRBD1 CAWSGQGTEAFF TGTGCCTGGAGTGGACAGGGCACTGAAGCTTTCTTT
TRBJ1-2 TRBV28 12 few NA CASSTVNYGYTF TGTGCCAGCAGTACAGTTAACTATGGCTACACCTTC